The present T cell receptor (beta chain) was sequenced within a study of blood T cell repertoires in COVID-19. Method: immunoSEQ multiplex PCR; TCRdb's copy keeps in-frame clones and lacks some. The sample shows about 260,000 clones, just under 90% of them seen only once. This clone has only a few counts. This CDR3 has 14 amino acids. Between the trimmed V and J ends, which lost 2 bases and 5 bases, there was a span of 12 bases. Per germline, CDR1 LNHDA and CDR2 SQIVND (reference sequence). This sequence was found in a woman between 40 and 55 years old with acute or convalescent COVID-19. The genes are TRBV19 and TRBJ1-2, with a tentative D call TRBD1 (6 bases). Material: peripheral blood. In DNA, the CDR3 is TGTGCCAGTAGTATAAAACAGGGATTATATGGCTACACCTTC. Amino acids: CASSIKQGLYGYTF.